This TCR beta chain is drawn from a study of CD8 T cells in ankylosing spondylitis. Worth noting for this clonotype: Its antigen remains unidentified.

V was pared by 4 bases and J by 9 bases, with 17 bases between. The CDR3 has 14 residues. In germline, CDR1 is SGHRS, CDR2 YFSETQ. Molecular-barcoded quantitative 5'-RACE produced these TCR beta libraries. TCRdb re-called the 5' RACE reads with MiXCR, one entry per CDR3 protein. The data contain around 250,000 distinct CDR3 sequences, around 10% of them singletons. Study conclusions and caveats: Disease-linked clones proved CD8+ and comparatively uncommon in peripheral blood.

The clonotype originates from a male donor with ankylosing spondylitis or in good health (not recorded which). This chain uses TRBV5-1 with TRBJ2-1; TRBD2 might be the D (5 bases). The material sequenced was blood, either unsorted or a sorted T cell fraction (not recorded which). The DNA for the CDR3 is TGCGCCAGCAGCCCGACGGTCCACCGGGGTGAGCAGTTCTTC. The encoded protein is CASSPTVHRGEQFF.